This T cell receptor (beta chain) is drawn from a study of a mutant IDH1 vaccine in newly diagnosed glioma. TCRdb's table, derived via immunoSEQ multiplex PCR, lists solely in-frame clones and lacks some. The data contain tens of thousands of clones, 82% of them singletons. Time point specified: week 47, end of study. What each vaccine dose contained was 300 ug of mutant IDH1 20-mer peptide, accompanied by topical imiquimod. Donors' newly diagnosed IDH1-mutant WHO grade 3 or 4 astrocytomas lacked nuclear ATRX. A note on this clone: Its antigen is not identified.

Trimming took 8 bases from V and 5 from J, leaving 14 bases between them. The germline CDR1 and CDR2 sequences are SGHKS and YYEKEE (reference sequence). This CDR3 comprises 14 residues. This specimen was PBMCs, taken from a glioma patient whose treatment included an IDH1 peptide vaccine. The chain uses TRBV5-5 and TRBJ1-6, with D maybe TRBD1 (5 bases). The sequence was collected from a man aged 35 to 55 with glioma. Some clones in this sample may be carry-over from other donors' samples. The CDR3 nucleotides are TGTGCCAGAGCGGCCTGGGGGAATAATTCACCCCTCCACTTT. It is translated as CARAAWGNNSPLHF.